The 5 T cell receptor beta chains in this list originate from one sample, sequenced in a study of pediatric ulcerative colitis. TCRdb's table, derived via immunoSEQ multiplex PCR, lists solely in-frame clones and lacks some. In the table there are fewer than 40,000 clones, roughly 86% of which are singletons. The source material was blood. These receptors were taken from a boy between 10 and 17 years old with severe ulcerative colitis.

The chain links TRBV10-2 to TRBJ1-5; 8 nucleotides align to TRBD1. This CDR3 has 19 residues. Germline V gene data show CDR1 as WSHSY and CDR2 as SAAADI. J gave up 2 bases and V 4 bases, and 16 bases lay outside the gene matches. DNA for the CDR3: TGCGCCAGCAGTGGATTCAGCAGGGGGCGAGTTATTGGCAATCAGCCCCAGCATTTT. Protein: CASSGFSRGRVIGNQPQHF.

The chain joins TRBV2 to TRBJ2-1, with TRBD1 identical over 7 bases. The ends lost 3 bases at V and 6 bases at J; junction bases unmatched: 17. Germline values: CDR1 SNHLY, CDR2 FYNNEI. The CDR3 sequence is 18 residues long. The CDR3 spells CASSELYPDRESLNEQFF. Written as DNA, the CDR3 is TGTGCCAGCAGTGAGCTTTACCCCGACAGGGAGAGCCTCAATGAGCAGTTCTTC.

V usage is TRBV6-1 and J usage is TRBJ2-5; D may be TRBD1 (6 bases). CDR3 length: 15 residues. V lost 0 bases and J lost 5, with 13 bases in between. The germline V gene encodes CDR1 MNHNS and CDR2 SASEGT. The CDR3 is CASSEALYREETQYF. DNA for the CDR3: TGTGCCAGCAGTGAAGCCCTTTACAGGGAGGAGACCCAGTACTTC.

The CDR3: CASSSRGALEQFF. The CDR3 DNA reads TGTGCCAGCAGCTCCCGGGGGGCGCTTGAGCAGTTCTTC. J is TRBJ2-1 and V is TRBV11-3, with D maybe TRBD2 (7 bases). CDR1 is SGHNT and CDR2 is YENEEA in the germline V gene. This CDR3 spans 13 amino acids. V lost 4 bases and J 9 bases, leaving 13 bases between the germline ends.

The chain combines TRBV7-2 with TRBJ2-1, with TRBD2 matching 8 bases. The CDR3 totals 15 residues. Germline V gene data show CDR1 as SGHTA and CDR2 as FQGNSA. J lost 9 bases, V lost 5 bases, and 12 bases had no gene match. CDR3 nucleotide sequence: TGTGCCAGCAGCCCCTCGGGGGGGGGAAACGGTGAGCAGTTCTTC. Protein sequence: CASSPSGGGNGEQFF.